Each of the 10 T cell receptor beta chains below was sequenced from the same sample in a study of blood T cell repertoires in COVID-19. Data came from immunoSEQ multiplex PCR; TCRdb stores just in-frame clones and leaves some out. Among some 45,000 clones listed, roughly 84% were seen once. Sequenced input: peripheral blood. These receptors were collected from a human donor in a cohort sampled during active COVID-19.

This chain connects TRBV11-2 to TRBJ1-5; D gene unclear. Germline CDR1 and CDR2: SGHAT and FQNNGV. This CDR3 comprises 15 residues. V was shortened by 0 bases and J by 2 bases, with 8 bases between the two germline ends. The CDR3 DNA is TGTGCCAGCAGCTTAGACTGGGGAGGCAATCAGCCCCAGCATTTT. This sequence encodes CASSLDWGGNQPQHF.

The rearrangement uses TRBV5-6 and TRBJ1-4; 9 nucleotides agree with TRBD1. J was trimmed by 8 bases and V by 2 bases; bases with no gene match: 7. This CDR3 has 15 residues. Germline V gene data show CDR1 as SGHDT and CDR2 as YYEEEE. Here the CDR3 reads CASSFGTGTGEKLFF. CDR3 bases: TGTGCCAGCAGCTTTGGGACAGGGACGGGAGAAAAACTGTTTTTT. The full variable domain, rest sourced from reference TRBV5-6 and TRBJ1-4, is DAGVTQSPTHLIKTRGQQVTLRCSPKSGHDTVSWYQQALGQGPQFIFQYYEEEERQRGNFPDRFSGHQFPNYSSELNVNALLLGDSALYLCASSFGTGTGEKLFFGSGTQLSVL.

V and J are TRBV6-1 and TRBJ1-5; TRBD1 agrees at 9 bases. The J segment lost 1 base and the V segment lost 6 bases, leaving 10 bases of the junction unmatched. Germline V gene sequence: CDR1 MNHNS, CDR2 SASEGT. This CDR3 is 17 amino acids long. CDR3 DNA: TGTGCCAGCAGCGAAACAGGGGGCGGGTGGAGCAATCAGCCCCAGCATTTT. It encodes CASSETGGGWSNQPQHF.

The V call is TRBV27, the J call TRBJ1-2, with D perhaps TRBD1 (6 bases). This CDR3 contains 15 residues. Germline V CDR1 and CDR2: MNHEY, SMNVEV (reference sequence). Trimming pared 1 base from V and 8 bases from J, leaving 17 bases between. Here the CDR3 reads CASSLFTPGHLGYTF. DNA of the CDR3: TGTGCCAGCAGTTTATTCACACCGGGACATCTAGGCTACACCTTC.

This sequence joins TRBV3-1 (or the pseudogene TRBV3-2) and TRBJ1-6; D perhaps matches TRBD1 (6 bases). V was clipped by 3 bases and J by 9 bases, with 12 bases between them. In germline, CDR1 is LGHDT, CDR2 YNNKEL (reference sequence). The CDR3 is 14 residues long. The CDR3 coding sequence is TGTGCCAGCAGCCACCAGGGCAGGGGTTCACCCCTCCACTTT. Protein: CASSHQGRGSPLHF.

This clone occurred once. The CDR3 sequence: CASSLTSSGGVSTDTQYF. The CDR3 coding sequence is TGTGCCAGCAGCTTAACCAGTAGCGGGGGGGTTAGCACAGATACGCAGTATTTT. The chain joins TRBV7-3 to TRBJ2-3; 11 bases agree with TRBD2. Germline V gives CDR1 SGHTA, CDR2 FQGTGA. This CDR3 spans 18 amino acids. Trimming removed 0 bases from V and 0 bases from J; junction bases left unmatched: 5.

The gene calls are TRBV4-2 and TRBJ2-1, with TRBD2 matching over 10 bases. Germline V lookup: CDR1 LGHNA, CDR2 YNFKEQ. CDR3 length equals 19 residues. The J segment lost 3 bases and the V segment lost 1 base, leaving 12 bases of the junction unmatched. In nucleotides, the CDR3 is TGTGCCAGCAGCCAAGTATCCCTCATAGCGGGGGGCAACTACAATGAGCAGTTCTTC. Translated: CASSQVSLIAGGNYNEQFF.

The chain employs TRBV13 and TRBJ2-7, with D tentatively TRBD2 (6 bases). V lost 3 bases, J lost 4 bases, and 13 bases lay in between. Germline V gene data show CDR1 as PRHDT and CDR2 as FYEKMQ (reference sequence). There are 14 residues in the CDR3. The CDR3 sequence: CASSLEGRSYEQYF. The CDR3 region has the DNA TGTGCCAGCAGCTTGGAGGGTCGGTCGTACGAGCAGTACTTC.

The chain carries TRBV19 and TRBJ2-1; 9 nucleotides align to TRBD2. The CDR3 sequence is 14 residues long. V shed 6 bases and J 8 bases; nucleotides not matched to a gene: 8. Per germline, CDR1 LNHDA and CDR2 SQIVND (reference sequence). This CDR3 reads CASRGASGAHEQFF. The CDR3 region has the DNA TGTGCCAGTAGAGGGGCTAGCGGGGCCCATGAGCAGTTCTTC.

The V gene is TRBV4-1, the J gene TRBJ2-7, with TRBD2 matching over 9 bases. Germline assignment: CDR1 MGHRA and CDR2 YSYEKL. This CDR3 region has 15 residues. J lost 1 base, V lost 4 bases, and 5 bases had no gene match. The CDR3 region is CASSRSGGESYEQYF. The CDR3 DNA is TGCGCCAGCAGCCGTAGCGGGGGCGAATCCTACGAGCAGTACTTC.